This T cell receptor beta chain emerged from a study of T cells in women clearing cervical HPV infection. Study as a whole: No precancer developed; the control's incident HPV16 infection cleared within 12 months.

Trimming took 3 bases from V and 4 from J; bases not matched to a gene: 4. The length of the CDR3 is 14 residues. Germline values: CDR1 LNHDA, CDR2 SQIVND (reference sequence). Whole-study results and caveats: It is unknown whether associations predate infection; no effector/memory or HPV-specific sorting.

All participants had a single incident cervical HPV16 infection, and prevalent HPV16 infections were excluded. HPV was found by MY09/MY11 PCR and dot-blot genotyping. Repertoires were generated with immunoSEQ multiplex PCR, while TCRdb's copy carries only in-frame clones and drops some. Its listing shows about 41,000 clones. About this clone: The target antigen is unknown. Sequencing ends 3 residues short of the CDR3 end; the germline J gene provides the rest.

The origin of this receptor is a woman aged 18 to 75 with a cervical HPV16 infection that either progressed to CIN3+ or cleared (not recorded which). V usage is TRBV19 and J usage is TRBJ2-3; TRBD2 agrees at 7 bases. The specimen sequenced was blood buffy coat. The covered CDR3 bases are TGTGCCAGTAGTATTATCGGGGGGTCAGATACG. It yields the protein CASSIIGGSDT. The complete CDR3 sequence is CASSIIGGSDTQYF. The complete variable domain, with remaining parts taken from reference TRBV19 and TRBJ2-3, reads DGGITQSPKYLFRKEGQNVTLSCEQNLNHDAMYWYRQDPGQGLRLIYYSQIVNDFQKGDIAEGYSVSREKKESFPLTVTSAQKNPTAFYLCASSIIGGSDTQYFGPGTRLTVL.